The rows below give T cell receptor beta chains drawn from one sample of a study of T-cell memory formation after mild COVID-19. In TCRdb, the 5' RACE reads were re-called with MiXCR into one record per CDR3 protein. The table shows fewer than 600,000 distinct CDR3 sequences, with about 20% occurring only once. Specimen: PBMCs or a T cell subset sorted from them (not recorded which). All receptors come from an adult woman who had mild COVID-19 (a few samples of this study predate the infection). Cell type and time point are not known. CDR3s include the opening cysteine and the closing phenylalanine or tryptophan. The order of the fields is clone size, V gene, D gene, J gene, CDR3 protein, CDR3 DNA. The D gene is left open where the match is weak. Clone size appears in some rows only: once, few, many, or a class for an expanded clone.

few	TRBV6-5	TRBD2	TRBJ2-3	CASSPGLGHSTDTQYF	TGTGCCAGCAGCCCGGGACTAGGTCATAGCACAGATACGCAGTATTTT
.	TRBV7-9	TRBD2	TRBJ2-4	CASSLVRLAGTKNIQYF	TGTGCCAGCAGCTTAGTGCGGCTAGCGGGGACCAAAAACATTCAGTACTTC
once	TRBV6-5	.	TRBJ2-1	CASSSRGGGYNEQFF	TGTGCCAGCAGTAGTCGAGGCGGCGGCTACAATGAGCAGTTCTTC
.	TRBV24-1	TRBD1	TRBJ2-2	CATSDFRRGTGSSNTGELFF	TGTGCCACCAGTGATTTCCGAAGAGGGACAGGGTCATCTAACACCGGGGAGCTGTTTTTT
few	TRBV6-5	.	TRBJ2-2	CASSRGPSTGELFF	TGTGCCAGCAGTCGGGGCCCCTCCACCGGGGAGCTGTTTTTT
.	TRBV15	TRBD1	TRBJ1-1	CATSRARGGAEAFF	TGTGCCACCAGCAGAGCCAGGGGGGGAGCTGAAGCTTTCTTT
many	TRBV29-1	.	TRBJ2-7	CSVEEMKGSWQYF	TGCAGCGTTGAAGAGATGAAGGGCTCTTGGCAGTACTTC
.	TRBV30	.	TRBJ2-6	CAWSAGSSPVFGANVLTF	TGTGCCTGGAGTGCTGGAAGTAGCCCGGTCTTCGGGGCCAACGTCCTGACTTTC
.	TRBV21-1	.	TRBJ1-5	CASRRQGGTHVLFNQPQHF	TGTGCCAGCAGGAGACAGGGAGGGACCCATGTACTTTTCAATCAGCCCCAGCATTTT
.	TRBV30	TRBD1	TRBJ2-1	CAWIGSGGVGNEQFF	TGTGCCTGGATTGGGTCAGGGGGCGTTGGCAATGAGCAGTTCTTC
few	TRBV4-2	.	TRBJ2-7	CASSQYTGRRSYEQYF	TGTGCCAGCAGCCAGTATACGGGACGGCGGTCCTACGAGCAGTACTTC
.	TRBV7-9	.	TRBJ1-6	CASSLGRNSPLHF	TGTGCCAGCAGCTTGGGCAGAAATTCACCCCTCCACTTT
many	TRBV5-4	TRBD2	TRBJ2-1	CASSSREGSYNEQFF	TGTGCCAGCAGCTCCAGGGAGGGTTCCTACAATGAGCAGTTCTTC
few	TRBV7-9	TRBD2	TRBJ2-3	CASSWASGRTDTQYF	TGTGCCAGCAGCTGGGCTAGCGGCCGCACAGATACGCAGTATTTT
few	TRBV18	.	TRBJ2-5	CASSPALTEETQYF	TGTGCCAGCTCACCAGCTTTGACGGAAGAGACCCAGTACTTC
many	TRBV20-1	TRBD2	TRBJ2-1	CSASLLAGEAAAHEQFF	TGCAGTGCTAGTCTCCTAGCGGGAGAAGCAGCGGCACATGAGCAGTTCTTC
.	TRBV6-2/TRBV6-3	.	TRBJ1-1	CASTLDRNTEAFF	TGTGCCAGCACCCTAGACAGGAACACTGAAGCTTTCTTT
.	TRBV29-1	TRBD2	TRBJ2-7	CSVEVQGGREQYF	TGCAGCGTTGAAGTGCAGGGAGGGCGGGAGCAGTACTTC
.	TRBV12-3/TRBV12-4	.	TRBJ1-4	CASSRWGEDEKLFF	TGTGCCAGCAGTCGGTGGGGAGAGGATGAAAAACTGTTTTTT
few	TRBV27	.	TRBJ2-5	CASSPDRSQETQYF	TGTGCCAGCAGTCCAGACAGGTCCCAAGAGACCCAGTACTTC
.	TRBV20-1	TRBD2	TRBJ2-1	CSAAPSGRRYEQFF	TGCAGTGCAGCTCCTAGCGGGAGAAGGTATGAGCAGTTCTTC
.	TRBV18	.	TRBJ2-2	CASSLLQGDTGELFF	TGTGCCAGCTCACTATTACAGGGAGACACCGGGGAGCTGTTTTTT
once	TRBV14	TRBD1	TRBJ2-7	CASSLTSGTGVREQYF	TGTGCCAGCAGCCTTACATCCGGGACAGGGGTTCGGGAGCAGTACTTC
many	TRBV7-2	.	TRBJ1-5	CASSFNRGQPQHF	TGTGCCAGCAGCTTCAACCGGGGTCAGCCCCAGCATTTT
.	TRBV11-1	TRBD1	TRBJ1-5	CASSQGQPDQPQHF	TGTGCCAGCAGCCAGGGACAGCCGGATCAGCCCCAGCATTTT
.	TRBV18	.	TRBJ2-7	CASSPSEGYEQYF	TGTGCCAGCTCACCTAGTGAGGGCTACGAGCAGTACTTC
many	TRBV4-2	.	TRBJ2-1	CASSQDTGTLYNEQFF	TGTGCCAGCAGCCAAGATACCGGGACTTTATACAATGAGCAGTTCTTC
few	TRBV4-1	.	TRBJ1-1	CASSQWGGNTEAFF	TGCGCCAGCAGCCAATGGGGCGGGAACACTGAAGCTTTCTTT
few	TRBV18	.	TRBJ1-2	CASSPEREYGYTF	TGTGCCAGCTCACCAGAGAGGGAATATGGCTACACCTTC
few	TRBV20-1	TRBD1	TRBJ1-2	CSAYDRANYGYTF	TGCAGTGCTTACGACAGGGCTAACTATGGCTACACCTTC
.	TRBV29-1	TRBD1	TRBJ1-1	CSVRDSRMNTEAFF	TGCAGCGTTCGGGACAGCCGGATGAACACTGAAGCTTTCTTT
.	TRBV28	.	TRBJ1-5	CASSPIGVQPQHF	TGTGCCAGCAGCCCAATAGGTGTTCAGCCCCAGCATTTT
few	TRBV24-1	.	TRBJ2-3	CATSDPGLGNTDTQYF	TGTGCCACCAGTGACCCCGGCTTAGGGAACACAGATACGCAGTATTTT
.	TRBV6-1	.	TRBJ2-5	CASSELRLETQYF	TGTGCCAGCAGTGAATTGAGGCTGGAGACCCAGTACTTC
.	TRBV5-5	.	TRBJ2-1	CASSSQGTEQFF	TGTGCCAGCAGCTCCCAGGGGACTGAGCAGTTCTTC
.	TRBV4-2	TRBD1	TRBJ1-1	CASSPVRQGDTEAFF	TGTGCCAGCAGCCCTGTTCGACAGGGCGACACTGAAGCTTTCTTT
.	TRBV5-5	.	TRBJ1-3	CASSFETHSGNTIYF	TGTGCCAGCAGCTTTGAAACACACTCTGGAAACACCATATATTTT
few	TRBV5-4	.	TRBJ2-3	CASSSPGRDTQYF	TGTGCCAGCAGCTCCCCAGGGCGGGATACGCAGTATTTT
few	TRBV6-2/TRBV6-3	TRBD1	TRBJ2-7	CASSRHAGTGRLEQYF	TGTGCCAGCAGCCGCCATGCCGGGACAGGGAGGCTCGAGCAGTACTTC
few	TRBV24-1	.	TRBJ2-3	CATSPAGKSDTQYF	TGTGCCACCAGCCCCGCGGGGAAGTCAGATACGCAGTATTTT
few	TRBV6-5	.	TRBJ2-1	CATLGLGSAYNEQFF	TGTGCCACTCTAGGACTGGGGAGCGCCTACAATGAGCAGTTCTTC
.	TRBV25-1	.	TRBJ2-4	CASSESRRGQGKNIQYF	TGTGCCAGCAGTGAATCCCGCCGGGGTCAGGGCAAAAACATTCAGTACTTC